The 11 T cell receptor beta chains presented below share a single source sample, sequenced in a study of T cells in Graves' hyperthyroidism and ophthalmopathy. Authors of the study amplified TCR beta CDR3 regions from RNA transcripts. With the HTBI primer set, the TCR CDR3 went through a first round of RT-PCR. MiXCR, run by TCRdb on the multiplex PCR reads, gives a single entry per CDR3 protein. Of about 770,000 distinct CDR3 sequences listed, 18% were seen once; the top ten hold approximately 16%. What was sequenced was blood. The receptors shown here come from a woman aged 50 to 65 with Graves' hyperthyroidism that later progressed to Graves' ophthalmopathy.

Regarding this clonotype: A single base separates this from a much larger clone, so it may be a read error. The V gene is TRBV30, the J gene TRBJ1-3; D is perhaps TRBD1 (6 bases). The CDR3 extends over 14 amino acids. Trimming pared 1 base from V and 1 base from J, leaving 8 bases between. Germline V gene data show CDR1 as GTSNPN and CDR2 as SVGIG (reference sequence). The CDR3 reads CAWSEGGSGNTIYF. The CDR3, as DNA: TGTGCCTGGAGTGAAGGGGGGTCTGGAAACACCATATATTTT.

The chain joins TRBV30 to TRBJ2-6, with no clear D. The CDR3 sequence is 13 residues long. Trimming left V 5 bases short and J 0 bases short, with 5 bases between. Per the germline V gene, CDR1 is GTSNPN and CDR2 is SVGIG (reference sequence). The CDR3 DNA follows: TGTGCCTGGGCCTTCTCTGGGGCCAACGTCCTGACTTTC. Amino acid sequence: CAWAFSGANVLTF.

This clonotype was recorded at least ten times. The chain recombines TRBV20-1 with TRBJ2-2; 7 nucleotides line up with TRBD2. This CDR3 contains 15 residues. The germline V gene has CDR1 DFQATT and CDR2 SNEGSKA (reference sequence). The V and J ends lost 2 bases and 6 bases, in that order; junction bases with no gene match: 9. The CDR3 loop reads CSARPLGAGAGELFF. The CDR3 nucleotides are TGCAGTGCTAGACCTCTCGGCGCGGGGGCCGGGGAGCTGTTTTTT.

Ten or more counts support this clonotype. The chain joins TRBV3-1 to TRBJ1-6, with 7 bases fitting TRBD1. CDR3 length: 15 residues. Germline CDR1 is LGHDT and CDR2 is YNNKEL (reference sequence). V shed 2 bases and J 7 bases; nucleotides not matched to a gene: 5. DNA for the CDR3: TGTGCCAGCAGCCAATCCGGGACAGCAAATTCACCCCTCCACTTT. This codes for CASSQSGTANSPLHF.

This clonotype was seen only a few times. The V and J genes are TRBV19 and TRBJ2-1; the match to TRBD2 covers 12 bases. Trimming at V came to 3 bases and at J to 5 bases, leaving 5 bases not matched to a gene. Germline CDR1 and CDR2: LNHDA and SQIVND (reference sequence). This CDR3 region has 16 residues. The CDR3 here is CASSIRTSGANNEQFF. The CDR3 DNA is TGTGCCAGTAGTATCAGGACTAGCGGGGCCAACAATGAGCAGTTCTTC. The full variable domain, its missing parts supplied by reference TRBV19 and TRBJ2-1, is DGGITQSPKYLFRKEGQNVTLSCEQNLNHDAMYWYRQDPGQGLRLIYYSQIVNDFQKGDIAEGYSVSREKKESFPLTVTSAQKNPTAFYLCASSIRTSGANNEQFFGPGTRLTVL.

This clonotype appeared a few times. J is TRBJ2-5 and V is TRBV7-9; D possibly corresponds to TRBD2 (6 bases). This CDR3 has 15 residues. Trimming shortened V by 0 bases and J by 8 bases, and 16 bases separated the two germline ends. The germline gives CDR1 SEHNR, CDR2 FQNEAQ (reference sequence). The CDR3 spells CASSLAEEGTRTQYF. CDR3 DNA sequence: TGTGCCAGCAGCTTAGCAGAGGAGGGAACCCGAACCCAGTACTTC.

The sample holds many counts of this clonotype. The rearrangement uses TRBV5-8 and TRBJ1-1; D is unresolved. The CDR3 runs to 15 residues. Per germline, CDR1 SGHTS and CDR2 YDEGEE. Trimming left V 7 bases short and J 0 bases short, with 16 bases between. CDR3 amino acids: CASGGDVLMNTEAFF. In DNA, the CDR3 is TGTGCCAGCGGTGGAGACGTTCTTATGAACACTGAAGCTTTCTTT.

This clonotype was detected many times. The chain combines TRBV20-1 with TRBJ2-1; the D gene is possibly TRBD2 (6 bases). There are 17 residues in the CDR3. The germline CDR1 and CDR2 sequences are DFQATT and SNEGSKA (reference sequence). V dropped 0 bases and J dropped 8 bases, with 23 bases sitting between them. In nucleotides, the CDR3 is TGCAGTGCTAGAGACCCTCAAAGGAGGGGAGCCGGGGATGAGCAGTTCTTC. This sequence encodes CSARDPQRRGAGDEQFF.

V gene TRBV7-6 combines with J gene TRBJ2-7; D is undetermined. Trimming took 3 bases from V and 3 from J, leaving 12 bases between them. The CDR3 runs to 14 residues. Germline CDR1 SGHVS, CDR2 FNYEAQ. This CDR3 is CASSFRPEVYEQYF. CDR3 in DNA: TGTGCCAGCAGCTTCAGACCCGAGGTCTACGAGCAGTACTTC.

For this clonotype: One junction end does not reproduce the germline sequence, and a read error may be involved. In DNA form, the CDR3 reads TGTACCAGCAGTTTAGGGGCAGGTGGCACCGGGGAGCTGTTTTTT. This codes for CTSSLGAGGTGELFF. V usage is TRBV12-3 or TRBV12-4 and J usage is TRBJ2-2, with a possible D match to TRBD1 (5 bases). There are 15 residues in the CDR3.

Of note for this clonotype: The junction shows a germline mismatch at one end, possibly a read error. The chain uses TRBV3-1 and TRBJ2-2, with 7 bases fitting TRBD1. Germline V gives CDR1 LGHDT, CDR2 YNNKEL (reference sequence). The CDR3 runs to 16 residues. CDR3 nucleotides: TGTGCCAGCAGCCCCCCTTTGAGGGGGCTGACCGGGGAGCTGTCTTTT. Its translation is CASSPPLRGLTGELSF.